The 30 T cell receptor beta chains listed next were all sequenced from one sample in a study of cytomegalovirus exposure and HLA in healthy donors. PCR used 60 Vbeta primers and 13 Jbeta primers. Sequencing used immunoSEQ multiplex PCR; TCRdb keeps in-frame clones, though not all of them. The sample has about 130,000 clones; 74% are singletons. The sequenced sample was PBMCs. The receptors were sampled from a man aged 18-30 years in good health and CMV-seropositive.

The rearrangement joins TRBV2 to TRBJ2-1; D remains unclear. Germline V gene lookup returns CDR1 SNHLY and CDR2 FYNNEI. The CDR3 is made up of 12 amino acids. V dropped 3 bases and J dropped 6 bases, with 6 bases sitting between them. This CDR3 is CASSEIVNEQFF. CDR3 in DNA: TGTGCCAGCAGTGAGATAGTCAATGAGCAGTTCTTC.

The V gene is TRBV9, the J gene TRBJ2-7; the match to TRBD1 covers 10 bases. The trim removed 2 bases at V and 5 bases at J, leaving 7 bases unmatched. The CDR3 covers 15 residues. Germline lookup yields CDR1 SGDLS and CDR2 YYNGEE. The CDR3, as DNA: TGTGCCAGCAGCGTGTCCGGGACAGGGGATCACGAGCAGTACTTC. The encoded protein is CASSVSGTGDHEQYF.

The chain carries TRBV4-1 and TRBJ1-2; D perhaps matches TRBD1 (5 bases). The germline V gene encodes CDR1 MGHRA and CDR2 YSYEKL. Between the trimmed V and J ends, which lost 1 base and 0 bases, there was a span of 9 bases. This CDR3 region has 15 residues. The CDR3: CASSQVPGANYGYTF. The CDR3 DNA reads TGCGCCAGCAGCCAAGTGCCGGGGGCTAACTATGGCTACACCTTC.

This chain joins TRBV6-1 and TRBJ1-1; D is possibly TRBD1 (5 bases). Germline V gene data show CDR1 as MNHNS and CDR2 as SASEGT. This CDR3 comprises 14 residues. Trimming pared 5 bases from V and 6 bases from J, leaving 16 bases between. The CDR3 here is CASSHHPDTPEAFF. CDR3 nucleotides: TGTGCCAGCAGTCACCACCCGGACACGCCTGAAGCTTTCTTT.

The chain joins TRBV13 to TRBJ2-1; 7 bases are a match to TRBD2. V shed 8 bases, J shed 7 bases, and the junction held 8 bases outside the gene matches. CDR3 length: 13 amino acids. CDR1 is PRHDT and CDR2 is FYEKMQ in the germline V gene (reference sequence). The DNA of the CDR3 is TGTGCCAGCCGTAGGGAGGGCGGAAATGAGCAGTTCTTC. The encoded protein is CASRREGGNEQFF.

The rearrangement joins TRBV5-4 to TRBJ2-7; D uncertain. The CDR3 covers 14 residues. CDR1 SGHNT and CDR2 YYREEE come from the germline V gene (reference sequence). V gave up 0 bases and J gave up 5 bases, with 12 bases separating them. The CDR3 nucleotides are TGTGCCAGCAGCTTGGCCCATAGAGGCGACGAGCAGTACTTC. It codes for CASSLAHRGDEQYF.

This chain joins TRBV28 and TRBJ1-1; the D gene is possibly TRBD1 (5 bases). V dropped 10 bases and J dropped 3 bases, with 18 bases sitting between them. The CDR3 has 14 amino acids. Germline V lookup: CDR1 MDHEN, CDR2 SYDVKM. CDR3 loop: CATFSAGGYTEAFF. In DNA, the CDR3 is TGTGCCACCTTTTCGGCCGGGGGATACACTGAAGCTTTCTTT.

This clone has only a few counts. V gene TRBV2 combines with J gene TRBJ2-1; 8 bases are a match to TRBD2. The CDR3 loop spans 14 amino acids. The germline V gene has CDR1 SNHLY and CDR2 FYNNEI. After removal of 8 bases from V and 4 bases from J, the junction contained 7 bases not matched to a gene. CDR3 in amino acids: CASSPGGRYNEQFF. CDR3 nucleotide sequence: TGTGCCAGCTCTCCGGGGGGGCGGTACAATGAGCAGTTCTTC. Looking up the rest from reference TRBV2 and TRBJ2-1 gives the full variable domain: EPEVTQTPSHQVTQMGQEVILRCVPISNHLYFYWYRQILGQKVEFLVSFYNNEISEKSEIFDDQFSVERPDGSNFTLKIRSTKLEDSAMYFCASSPGGRYNEQFFGPGTRLTVL.

The J gene is TRBJ1-6, the V gene TRBV5-4; 7 positions match TRBD1. The CDR3 has 14 residues. Germline CDR1 is SGHNT and CDR2 is YYREEE (reference sequence). Trimming removed 7 bases from V and 7 bases from J; junction bases left unmatched: 8. In DNA, the CDR3 is TGTGCCAGCGTTGACAGGGACGTCAATTCACCCCTCCACTTT. It translates to CASVDRDVNSPLHF.

This chain links TRBV7-6 with TRBJ1-4; no clear D gene. Trimming left V 5 bases short and J 8 bases short, with 18 bases between. The CDR3 covers 15 residues. Germline CDR1 and CDR2: SGHVS and FNYEAQ. CDR3 region: CASSASGGEREKLFF. CDR3 nucleotides: TGTGCCAGCAGCGCCTCGGGTGGCGAAAGGGAAAAACTGTTTTTT.

The genes are TRBV20-1 and TRBJ2-7; no clear D. Trimming cost V 4 bases and J 2 bases, with 6 bases left between them. This CDR3 contains 11 residues. CDR1 is DFQATT, CDR2 SNEGSKA, per germline (reference sequence). The DNA for the CDR3 is TGCAGTGCTATCCATCCCTACGAGCAGTACTTC. Protein: CSAIHPYEQYF.

This clone has just a few counts. J is TRBJ2-7 and V is TRBV27; tentatively, D is TRBD1 (7 bases). In germline, CDR1 is MNHEY, CDR2 SMNVEV (reference sequence). This CDR3 spans 22 amino acids. V was shortened by 6 bases and J by 2 bases, with 38 bases between the two germline ends. The CDR3, as DNA: TGTGCCAGCAGCTTGGGTTCGGGGGATAGGACAGGTGGTTTATTCGGAGCCTACGAGCAGTACTTC. Translating gives CASSLGSGDRTGGLFGAYEQYF.

The J gene is TRBJ1-2, the V gene TRBV6-6; a possible D gene is TRBD1 (5 bases). The ends were cut back, 3 bases at V and 4 bases at J, with 9 bases in the middle. The CDR3 extends over 13 amino acids. The germline V gene encodes CDR1 MNHNY and CDR2 SVGAGI (reference sequence). The CDR3 loop is CASSYQGGYGYTF. The CDR3 coding sequence is TGTGCCAGCAGTTATCAGGGAGGCTATGGCTACACCTTC.

The V call is TRBV18, the J call TRBJ1-5, with 7 bases that match TRBD1. This CDR3 comprises 15 residues. CDR1 and CDR2 (germline): KGHSH, LQKENI. V lost 6 bases to trimming and J lost 3 bases; unmatched junction nucleotides: 8. The CDR3 here is CASSPGTDYNQPQHF. CDR3 coding DNA: TGTGCCAGCTCTCCCGGGACAGACTACAATCAGCCCCAGCATTTT.

This clone has a handful of counts. The V call is TRBV9, the J call TRBJ1-2; 9 bases are a match to TRBD1. This CDR3 is built from 15 residues. Per germline, CDR1 SGDLS and CDR2 YYNGEE. The junction had 7 bases not matched to a gene; V was cut back by 2 bases and J by 5 bases. The CDR3 region has the DNA TGTGCCAGCAGCGTTGGACAGGGGTTGGGGTATGGCTACACCTTC. It encodes CASSVGQGLGYGYTF. Together with reference TRBV9 and TRBJ1-2, the CDR3 gives the full variable domain: DSGVTQTPKHLITATGQRVTLRCSPRSGDLSVYWYQQSLDQGLQFLIQYYNGEERAKGNILERFSAQQFPDLHSELNLSSLELGDSALYFCASSVGQGLGYGYTFGSGTRLTVV.

The chain recombines TRBV7-6 with TRBJ2-3, with 10 bases lining up with TRBD2. The CDR3 consists of 16 residues. Germline CDR1 reads SGHVS; CDR2 reads FNYEAQ. V shed 5 bases and J 4 bases; nucleotides not matched to a gene: 9. The CDR3 region is CASSPRSGGRPDTQYF. DNA for the CDR3: TGTGCCAGCAGCCCCCGTAGCGGGGGGCGGCCAGATACGCAGTATTTT.

This sequence joins TRBV4-2 and TRBJ2-1, with 8 nucleotides matching TRBD1. The V gene's germline CDR1 is LGHNA and CDR2 YNFKEQ. The CDR3 has 14 amino acids. The ends lost 3 bases at V and 8 bases at J; junction bases unmatched: 6. CDR3 in DNA: TGTGCCAGCAGCCAGCCCGACAGGGGCCATGAGCAGTTCTTC. Translated: CASSQPDRGHEQFF.

J is TRBJ2-3 and V is TRBV2; D gene ambiguous. V was shortened by 8 bases and J by 2 bases, with 5 bases between the two germline ends. The length of the CDR3 is 11 residues. The germline gives CDR1 SNHLY, CDR2 FYNNEI. CDR3 nucleotide sequence: TGTGCCAGCGCAGTCACAGATACGCAGTATTTT. Protein product: CASAVTDTQYF.

The chain has TRBV15 and TRBJ2-7; TRBD1 agrees at 10 bases. The CDR3 has 14 amino acids. From germline, CDR1 is LNHNV and CDR2 YYDKDF (reference sequence). V gave up 4 bases and J gave up 3 bases; unmatched junction bases: 3. Written as DNA, the CDR3 is TGTGCCACCAGCATAGACAGGGGGCTCTACGAGCAGTACTTC. This codes for CATSIDRGLYEQYF.

Comment on this clone: An end of the junction differs from the germline gene, which may be a read error. V gene TRBV7-9 combines with J gene TRBJ1-1; D not certain. CDR1 and CDR2 (germline): SEHNR, FQNEAQ (reference sequence). The CDR3 totals 12 residues. The CDR3 coding sequence is TGTTCCAGCAGTTTAAGCTACACTGAAGCTTTCTTT. Amino acids: CSSSLSYTEAFF.

The chain carries TRBV14 and TRBJ2-7, with a tentative D call TRBD2 (6 bases). CDR1 SGHDN and CDR2 FVKESK come from the germline V gene. CDR3 length: 15 amino acids. Trimming cost V 0 bases and J 2 bases, with 11 bases left between them. The DNA for the CDR3 is TGTGCCAGCAGCCAAGACTCCGGGACTCCCTACGAGCAGTACTTC. Translated: CASSQDSGTPYEQYF.

The rearrangement links TRBV15 to TRBJ2-7, with D unclear. The V end lost 0 bases, the J end lost 3 bases, and 3 bases lay between the germline ends. CDR1 and CDR2 (germline): LNHNV, YYDKDF (reference sequence). This CDR3 is built from 12 residues. The CDR3 sequence is CATSREYYEQYF. The CDR3 DNA follows: TGTGCCACCAGCAGAGAGTACTACGAGCAGTACTTC.

The chain recombines TRBV28 with TRBJ1-2; 11 bases fit TRBD1. V was clipped by 3 bases and J by 4 bases; unmatched bases: 4. The germline gives CDR1 MDHEN, CDR2 SYDVKM. The length of the CDR3 is 15 residues. CDR3 DNA: TGTGCCAGCAGTTTGGGGGACAGGGGGTTCTATGGCTACACCTTC. This translates into CASSLGDRGFYGYTF.

The chain links TRBV6-5 to TRBJ2-7, with 7 bases identical to TRBD1. CDR3 length equals 13 residues. Germline assignment: CDR1 MNHEY and CDR2 SVGAGI. Unmatched junction bases numbered 8, after V lost 5 bases and J lost 7 bases. The CDR3 protein is CASSRQGPGEQYF. CDR3 sequence (DNA): TGTGCCAGCAGTCGACAGGGTCCAGGAGAGCAGTACTTC.

The chain couples TRBV7-4 to TRBJ1-5; D may be TRBD1 (5 bases). CDR3 size: 14 residues. Germline values: CDR1 SGHVT, CDR2 SQSDAQ. Trimming pared 8 bases from V and 2 bases from J, leaving 13 bases between. This CDR3 is CASQVGGCNQPQHF. CDR3 nucleotide sequence: TGTGCCAGCCAGGTGGGGGGGTGCAATCAGCCCCAGCATTTT.

The table lists this clone with a count of one. As the CDR3 is not closed by the conserved phenylalanine or tryptophan, this likely results from a read error. The genes are TRBV6-5 and TRBJ2-2; D call uncertain. The CDR3 runs to 13 residues. Germline CDR1 reads MNHEY; CDR2 reads SVGAGI. V was cut by 6 bases and J by 3 bases, with 8 bases left in between. The DNA of the CDR3 is TGTGCCAGCAGGTCCATCTACACCGGGGAGCTGTTTGTT. It translates to CASRSIYTGELFV.

This chain joins TRBV15 and TRBJ1-1; TRBD1 aligns across 8 bases. V gave up 0 bases and J gave up 4 bases; unmatched junction bases: 4. CDR3 length: 15 amino acids. CDR1 is LNHNV, CDR2 YYDKDF, per germline (reference sequence). As DNA, the CDR3 is TGTGCCACCAGCAGAGAACAGGGGGTTGTCACTGAAGCTTTCTTT. This sequence encodes CATSREQGVVTEAFF.

The chain is built from TRBV2 and TRBJ2-1; 8 bases agree with TRBD2. V dropped 5 bases and J dropped 8; count of bases not matched to a gene: 14. This CDR3 has 16 residues. CDR1 is SNHLY and CDR2 is FYNNEI in the germline V gene. In DNA, the CDR3 is TGTGCCAGCAGTACCCACCACGGACTAGCTGGGCATGAGCAGTTCTTC. Amino acids: CASSTHHGLAGHEQFF.

V gene TRBV2 combines with J gene TRBJ2-7; D possibly corresponds to TRBD2 (5 bases). Germline V gives CDR1 SNHLY, CDR2 FYNNEI. Trimming stripped 8 bases from V and 8 bases from J, with 22 bases between. The CDR3 runs 14 residues. The CDR3 DNA is TGTGCCAGCGGGCGGACTGGTACCTCTACGCAGCAGTACTTC. Translation gives CASGRTGTSTQQYF.

This clone showed up just once. The J gene is TRBJ2-1, the V gene TRBV28; TRBD2 matches at 13 bases. Germline-derived CDR1 and CDR2 are MDHEN and SYDVKM. Trimming cost V 3 bases and J 6 bases; bases outside gene matches: 2. CDR3 length: 15 residues. The CDR3: CASSLWTSGSNEQFF. The CDR3, as DNA: TGTGCCAGCAGTTTGTGGACTAGCGGGAGCAATGAGCAGTTCTTC. The full variable domain, its missing parts supplied by reference TRBV28 and TRBJ2-1, is DVKVTQSSRYLVKRTGEKVFLECVQDMDHENMFWYRQDPGLGLRLIYFSYDVKMKEKGDIPEGYSVSREKKERFSLILESASTNQTSMYLCASSLWTSGSNEQFFGPGTRLTVL.